The 31 T cell receptor beta chains presented below share a single source sample, sequenced in a study of Ad26.COV2.S vaccination and SARS-CoV-2 variants. Using immunoSEQ multiplex PCR, the repertoire was profiled, and TCRdb retains in-frame clones only, with some absent. This table has 350,000 to 400,000 clones, approximately 86% appearing once. As to treatment: 15 to 20 received Ad26.COV2.S at low or high dose, single or two shots; about five received placebo; per-sample allocation not given. The study sampled participants on day 63 after the first vaccine or placebo injection. Sequencing used peripheral blood, obtained in a trial of Ad26.COV2.S vaccine versus placebo. The receptors were sampled from a person between 18 and 65 years old who received the Ad26.COV2.S COVID-19 vaccine or a placebo.

The chain couples TRBV7-2 to TRBJ1-6, with D possibly TRBD1 on 5 matching bases. The CDR3 sequence is 15 residues long. The V and J ends lost 3 bases and 6 bases respectively, with 12 bases between them. Germline loops: CDR1 SGHTA, CDR2 FQGNSA. CDR3 nucleotide sequence: TGTGCCAGCAGCTTTGGACAAGCGTTTAATTCACCCCTCCACTTT. Its translation is CASSFGQAFNSPLHF.

The chain carries TRBV13 and TRBJ2-1; D not resolved. Germline CDR1 and CDR2: PRHDT and FYEKMQ (reference sequence). The V and J ends lost 5 bases and 3 bases respectively, with 5 bases between them. The CDR3 has 12 amino acids. DNA of the CDR3: TGTGCCAGCAGCGCTCTCTACAATGAGCAGTTCTTC. Translation gives CASSALYNEQFF.

The chain has TRBV5-6 and TRBJ1-1; D unresolved. CDR3 size: 15 residues. CDR1 and CDR2 (germline): SGHDT, YYEEEE. V was pared by 3 bases and J by 4 bases, with 16 bases between. The CDR3 is CASSSGIERGTEAFF. In DNA form, the CDR3 reads TGTGCCAGCAGCTCTGGGATAGAGCGTGGCACTGAAGCTTTCTTT.

The chain uses TRBV24-1 and TRBJ1-2; 11 bases are a match to TRBD1. The CDR3 length is 15 residues. After removal of 3 bases from V and 3 bases from J, the junction contained 2 bases not matched to a gene. The germline V gene has CDR1 KGHDR and CDR2 SFDVKD. The DNA for the CDR3 is TGTGCCACCAGTGATGAGGGACAGGGGGACTATGGCTACACCTTC. Protein sequence: CATSDEGQGDYGYTF.

The rearrangement uses TRBV4-1 and TRBJ1-3, with unresolved D. CDR1 is MGHRA, CDR2 YSYEKL, per germline. Trimming removed 1 base from V and 0 bases from J, with 7 bases in between. This CDR3 is 15 amino acids long. The chain's CDR3 is CASSQGQFSGNTIYF. The CDR3 nucleotides read TGCGCCAGCAGCCAAGGCCAATTCTCTGGAAACACCATATATTTT.

The V and J genes are TRBV2 and TRBJ2-7; D could derive from TRBD1 or TRBD2 (5 bases each). V was shortened by 5 bases and J by 0 bases, with 17 bases between the two germline ends. Germline assignment: CDR1 SNHLY and CDR2 FYNNEI. The CDR3 is 16 residues long. The CDR3, as DNA: TGTGCCAGCAGTCCAAGCCCCGGGACGGCCTCCTACGAGCAGTACTTC. This translates into CASSPSPGTASYEQYF.

V gene TRBV11-2 combines with J gene TRBJ2-1; TRBD1 or TRBD2 may be the D gene (5 bases each). The CDR3 totals 15 residues. V lost 1 base and J 6 bases, leaving 13 bases between the germline ends. Germline V CDR1 and CDR2: SGHAT, FQNNGV. For the CDR3, the DNA is TGTGCCAGCAGCTTAGTTGGGGGTTTCGGCAATGAGCAGTTCTTC. It codes for CASSLVGGFGNEQFF. The full variable domain, its missing parts supplied by reference TRBV11-2 and TRBJ2-1, is EAGVAQSPRYKIIEKRQSVAFWCNPISGHATLYWYQQILGQGPKLLIQFQNNGVVDDSQLPKDRFSAERLKGVDSTLKIQPAKLEDSAVYLCASSLVGGFGNEQFFGPGTRLTVL.

This chain joins TRBV7-8 and TRBJ1-4, with D possibly matching TRBD1 (5 bases). CDR1 SGHVS and CDR2 FQNEAQ come from the germline V gene. V lost 7 bases to trimming and J lost 7 bases, with 19 bases between them. The CDR3 contains 15 residues. Written as DNA, the CDR3 is TGTGCCAGCACTCGGACCAGGGTTCCAGGTGAAAAACTGTTTTTT. Translated, it gives CASTRTRVPGEKLFF.

Notes on this clone: The junction shows a germline mismatch at one end, possibly a read error. V and J are TRBV11-2 and TRBJ2-7; tentative D call: TRBD2 (6 bases). CDR3 size: 13 residues. CDR1 is SGHAT and CDR2 is FQNNGV in the germline V gene. The DNA of the CDR3 is TGTGCCAGCAGCTTAGGCCGTTCGGGAGCCGCGGACTTC. It codes for CASSLGRSGAADF.

The chain joins TRBV7-9 to TRBJ2-2; the match to TRBD1 covers 7 bases. CDR3 size: 16 residues. Germline V gene data show CDR1 as SEHNR and CDR2 as FQNEAQ (reference sequence). Trimming cost V 2 bases and J 1 base; bases outside gene matches: 4. The CDR3 DNA follows: TGTGCCAGCAGCTTACGGCAGGGGGAGAACACCGGGGAGCTGTTTTTT. Translated, it gives CASSLRQGENTGELFF.

The chain is built from TRBV5-1 and TRBJ1-2, with D unclear. Trimming removed 0 bases from V and 9 bases from J, with 9 bases in between. In germline, CDR1 is SGHRS, CDR2 YFSETQ. The CDR3 extends over 12 amino acids. Written as DNA, the CDR3 is TGCGCCAGCAGCTTGGGGCAGGATAGCTACACCTTC. Its translation is CASSLGQDSYTF.

The chain uses TRBV6-6 and TRBJ1-1; D is ambiguous. V was trimmed by 0 bases and J by 7 bases, leaving 12 bases between them. The CDR3 covers 14 residues. Germline V gene data show CDR1 as MNHNY and CDR2 as SVGAGI (reference sequence). CDR3 in amino acids: CASSYSRLGSEAFF. CDR3 DNA: TGTGCCAGCAGTTACTCGAGGTTGGGGAGTGAAGCTTTCTTT.

The rearrangement uses TRBV7-9 and TRBJ2-1; D gene ambiguous. Germline CDR1 SEHNR, CDR2 FQNEAQ (reference sequence). Trimming pared 5 bases from V and 12 bases from J, leaving 14 bases between. The CDR3 totals 12 residues. The CDR3: CASSRGVGSQFF. CDR3 coding DNA: TGTGCCAGCAGCCGAGGAGTGGGTTCGCAGTTCTTC.

The chain joins TRBV18 to TRBJ1-5; D gene ambiguous. The CDR3 is made up of 13 amino acids. With 3 bases removed from V and 4 bases from J, the gap between germline ends came to 7 bases. CDR1 is KGHSH, CDR2 LQKENI, per germline. This CDR3 is CASSPGFNQPQHF. The CDR3 DNA sequence: TGTGCCAGCTCACCGGGATTTAATCAGCCCCAGCATTTT. The variable domain in full, completed from reference TRBV18 and TRBJ1-5, reads NAGVMQNPRHLVRRRGQEARLRCSPMKGHSHVYWYRQLPEEGLKFMVYLQKENIIDESGMPKERFSAEFPKEGPSILRIQQVVRGDSAAYFCASSPGFNQPQHFGDGTRLSIL.

The chain combines TRBV3-1 (or the pseudogene TRBV3-2) with TRBJ2-1, with 8 positions matching TRBD2. The germline V gene has CDR1 LGHDT and CDR2 YNNKEL (reference sequence). The CDR3 contains 16 residues. Trimming removed 3 bases from V and 4 bases from J; junction bases left unmatched: 8. The CDR3: CASSHLTGTRYNEQFF. The CDR3 DNA sequence: TGTGCCAGCAGCCACTTAACCGGGACTAGGTACAATGAGCAGTTCTTC.

This chain joins TRBV11-2 and TRBJ2-3; D gene unclear. This CDR3 has 14 amino acids. The germline V gene encodes CDR1 SGHAT and CDR2 FQNNGV. Trimming removed 1 base from V and 0 bases from J, with 5 bases in between. The CDR3 protein is CASSLGHSTDTQYF. For the CDR3, the DNA is TGTGCCAGCAGCTTAGGACACAGCACAGATACGCAGTATTTT.

The rearrangement links TRBV6-1 to TRBJ2-6; D gene unclear. CDR3 length equals 17 residues. CDR1 and CDR2 from the germline V gene are MNHNS and SASEGT. Trimming left V 4 bases short and J 1 base short, with 14 bases between. The CDR3 sequence: CASSGLGYQSGANVLTF. The CDR3 coding sequence is TGTGCCAGCAGTGGCCTAGGGTACCAATCTGGGGCCAACGTCCTGACTTTC.

V gene TRBV5-1 combines with J gene TRBJ2-5; TRBD2 aligns across 12 bases. This CDR3 has 17 residues. The J segment lost 4 bases and the V segment lost 5 bases, leaving 12 bases of the junction unmatched. The V gene's germline CDR1 is SGHRS and CDR2 YFSETQ. This CDR3 reads CASRTGTMTSGGETQYF. The CDR3 DNA reads TGCGCCAGCAGGACCGGGACAATGACTAGCGGGGGAGAGACCCAGTACTTC. Full variable domain (outside the CDR3, taken from reference TRBV5-1 and TRBJ2-5): KAGVTQTPRYLIKTRGQQVTLSCSPISGHRSVSWYQQTPGQGLQFLFEYFSETQRNKGNFPGRFSGRQFSNSRSEMNVSTLELGDSALYLCASRTGTMTSGGETQYFGPGTRLLVL.

The chain couples TRBV6-5 to TRBJ1-5, with a tentative D call TRBD1 (5 bases). This CDR3 contains 15 residues. The germline CDR1 and CDR2 sequences are MNHEY and SVGAGI. Trimming removed 4 bases from V and 1 base from J, with 11 bases in between. Here the CDR3 reads CASSSTVESNQPQHF. For the CDR3, the DNA is TGTGCCAGCAGTTCGACAGTGGAGAGCAATCAGCCCCAGCATTTT.

The V gene is TRBV6-6, the J gene TRBJ1-4; possible D gene TRBD1, 6 bases. With 5 bases removed from V and 6 bases from J, the gap between germline ends came to 16 bases. CDR1 MNHNY and CDR2 SVGAGI come from the germline V gene (reference sequence). This CDR3 region has 15 residues. This CDR3 reads CASSQTGQKDEKLFF. The CDR3 bases are TGTGCCAGCAGTCAAACAGGACAGAAGGATGAAAAACTGTTTTTT.

This clone has a single count. The genes are TRBV24-1 and TRBJ1-1, with 7 bases matching TRBD1. The V and J ends lost 2 bases and 4 bases, in that order; junction bases with no gene match: 0. The CDR3 is made up of 13 amino acids. The germline CDR1 and CDR2 sequences are KGHDR and SFDVKD. The CDR3 here is CATSDSGGTEAFF. Here the CDR3 DNA reads TGTGCCACCAGTGATTCAGGGGGCACTGAAGCTTTCTTT.

The chain links TRBV11-2 to TRBJ2-3; D is perhaps TRBD2 (6 bases). Looked up from germline, CDR1 is SGHAT and CDR2 is FQNNGV. The CDR3 contains 16 residues. V was clipped by 1 base and J by 6 bases, with 17 bases between them. The CDR3 bases are TGTGCCAGCAGCTTAGGAACGGGTCCGGGGAGGGATACGCAGTATTTT. Translation: CASSLGTGPGRDTQYF. The whole variable domain, remainder taken from reference TRBV11-2 and TRBJ2-3, is EAGVAQSPRYKIIEKRQSVAFWCNPISGHATLYWYQQILGQGPKLLIQFQNNGVVDDSQLPKDRFSAERLKGVDSTLKIQPAKLEDSAVYLCASSLGTGPGRDTQYFGPGTRLTVL.

The rearrangement joins TRBV11-2 to TRBJ1-4; D is unresolved. With 5 bases removed from V and 4 bases from J, the gap between germline ends came to 14 bases. Looked up from germline, CDR1 is SGHAT and CDR2 is FQNNGV. The CDR3 loop spans 15 amino acids. The CDR3 nucleotides read TGTGCCAGCAGCCCGGGTGGGCAGGTTAATGAAAAACTGTTTTTT. Translation gives CASSPGGQVNEKLFF.

This CDR3 reads CASSLSQRPDTGELFF. The CDR3 DNA reads as TGTGCCAGCAGCTTATCACAAAGGCCCGACACCGGGGAGCTGTTTTTT. The chain links TRBV7-8 to TRBJ2-2, with D uncertain. From germline, CDR1 is SGHVS and CDR2 FQNEAQ. Trimming removed 2 bases at V and 3 bases at J, with 13 bases between. The CDR3 contains 16 residues. Variable domain in full (rest from reference TRBV7-8 and TRBJ2-2): GAGVSQSPRYKVAKRGQDVALRCDPISGHVSLFWYQQALGQGPEFLTYFQNEAQLDKSGLPSDRFFAERPEGSVSTLKIQRTQQEDSAVYLCASSLSQRPDTGELFFGEGSRLTVL.

This clone was detected only once. The chain employs TRBV30 and TRBJ1-1; TRBD1 aligns across 8 bases. The CDR3 loop spans 19 amino acids. Germline assignment: CDR1 GTSNPN and CDR2 SVGIG (reference sequence). Trimming took 3 bases from V and 1 from J; bases not matched to a gene: 19. The CDR3 DNA reads as TGTGCCTGGAGCGATCCCTCTCGGACAGGGAGTTTGGAGAACACTGAAGCTTTCTTT. Translating gives CAWSDPSRTGSLENTEAFF.

This clone was recorded only once. A read error is possible here, since a much larger clone lies one base away. Other DNA sequences in the same sample also yield this CDR3. The V and J genes are TRBV6-6 and TRBJ1-2; weak D call: TRBD1 (5 bases). The CDR3 runs to 13 residues. The V gene lost 2 bases and the J gene lost 5 bases, with 9 bases spanning the gap. Germline CDR1 and CDR2: MNHNY and SVGAGI (reference sequence). Written as DNA, the CDR3 is TGTGCCAGCAGTTACAGGGGAGAGTATGGCTACACCTTC. Translated: CASSYRGEYGYTF.

About this clone itself: Other DNA sequences in the same sample also yield this CDR3. The chain links TRBV4-1 to TRBJ2-7; 12 bases fit TRBD2. The V gene end was trimmed by 2 bases and the J gene end by 2 bases; junction bases not matched to a gene: 4. This CDR3 contains 16 residues. Germline values: CDR1 MGHRA, CDR2 YSYEKL. Written as DNA, the CDR3 is TGCGCCAGCAGCCAACCAACTAGCGGGGGGACCTACGAGCAGTACTTC. This encodes CASSQPTSGGTYEQYF.

Remarks on this clone: The same CDR3 can be traced to other DNA sequences in this sample. The DNA for the CDR3 is TGCAGCGTTGCCTCGGGGAACACTGAAGCTTTCTTT. This codes for CSVASGNTEAFF. V and J are TRBV29-1 and TRBJ1-1; D gene uncertain. V dropped 4 bases and J dropped 1 base, with 7 bases sitting between them. CDR3 length: 12 amino acids. Germline lookup yields CDR1 SQVTM and CDR2 ANQGSEA.

The table lists this clone with a count of one. The chain carries TRBV5-1 and TRBJ2-1, with TRBD1 identical over 7 bases. This CDR3 has 17 amino acids. The V segment lost 7 bases and the J segment 4 bases; nucleotides outside the gene matches: 17. CDR1 and CDR2 (germline): SGHRS, YFSETQ. CDR3 coding DNA: TGCGCCAGCGGAAGTCCGCTCGACAGGGAGTCGTACAATGAGCAGTTCTTC. Amino acid sequence: CASGSPLDRESYNEQFF.

This chain links TRBV11-2 with TRBJ1-6, with 7 bases lining up with TRBD1. Trimming removed 3 bases from V and 4 bases from J; junction bases left unmatched: 6. CDR1 SGHAT and CDR2 FQNNGV come from the germline V gene. CDR3 length: 16 residues. The CDR3 DNA follows: TGTGCCAGCAGCTTGAGGGGGCAGCTATATAATTCACCCCTCCACTTT. Encoded protein: CASSLRGQLYNSPLHF.

This sequence joins TRBV7-8 and TRBJ1-6; maybe TRBD1 (6 bases). The CDR3 loop spans 14 amino acids. Germline V gene lookup returns CDR1 SGHVS and CDR2 FQNEAQ. V shed 2 bases and J shed 9 bases, with 11 bases lying between them. The CDR3 DNA follows: TGTGCCAGCAGCTTATCAGGGGCTGGTTCACCCCTCCACTTT. This codes for CASSLSGAGSPLHF. Drawing the rest from reference TRBV7-8 and TRBJ1-6, the complete variable domain is GAGVSQSPRYKVAKRGQDVALRCDPISGHVSLFWYQQALGQGPEFLTYFQNEAQLDKSGLPSDRFFAERPEGSVSTLKIQRTQQEDSAVYLCASSLSGAGSPLHFGNGTRLTVT.